This TCR beta chain was observed in a study of long-term antiretroviral therapy in people with HIV. They ran version v3.0 of the immunoSEQ assay at survey level. Repertoires were generated with immunoSEQ multiplex PCR, while TCRdb's copy carries only in-frame clones and drops some. Here the sample spans 17,000 or so clones, around 82% being singletons. Trimming cost V 5 bases and J 4 bases; bases outside gene matches: 5. This CDR3 region has 13 residues. Germline V gene data show CDR1 as GTSNPN and CDR2 as SVGIG (reference sequence). The TCR comes from a man younger than 35 with HIV. The material was unsorted PBMCs, obtained 0.1 years before starting antiretroviral therapy. The chain employs TRBV30 and TRBJ1-5; 7 bases match TRBD1. CDR3 protein: CAWAPGGNQPQHF. CDR3 nucleotide sequence: TGTGCCTGGGCCCCAGGGGGTAATCAGCCCCAGCATTTT. Combining the CDR3 with reference TRBV30 and TRBJ1-5 gives the whole variable domain SQTIHQWPATLVQPVGSPLSLECTVEGTSNPNLYWYRQAAGRGLQLLFYSVGIGQISSEVPQNLSASRPQDRQFILSSKKLLLSDSGFYLCAWAPGGNQPQHFGDGTRLSIL.